The T cell receptor (beta chain) under discussion was sequenced for a study of blood T cell repertoires in COVID-19. Assay: immunoSEQ multiplex PCR; the TCRdb copy retains only in-frame clones and omits some. The sample records some 190,000 clones, about 80% being singletons. V was clipped by 0 bases and J by 1 base, with 10 bases between them. The CDR3 is 15 amino acids. The V gene's germline CDR1 is MNHEY and CDR2 SVGEGT. This TCR came from a woman aged 60 to 75 with COVID-19, enrolled during active disease. The sequenced sample was peripheral blood. V usage is TRBV6-2 or TRBV6-3 and J usage is TRBJ2-7, with D perhaps TRBD1 (6 bases). The CDR3 DNA sequence: TGTGCCAGCAGTTACTCGGGACACCTTTCCTACGAGCAGTACTTC. Translated, it gives CASSYSGHLSYEQYF.